This passage covers 10 T cell receptor beta chains from one sample sequenced in a study of neurological immune-mediated disorders. Indicated time point: longitudinal time-point 3. TCRdb passed the 5' RACE reads through MiXCR, listing each CDR3 protein once. This table has roughly 48,000 distinct CDR3 sequences, about 13% appearing once. Sequenced material: PBMCs. These receptors were obtained from a male donor with HTLV-1-associated myelopathy (HAM/TSP).

The chain recombines TRBV10-3 with TRBJ2-2, with TRBD1 matching 7 bases. V lost 10 bases, J lost 4 bases, and 6 bases stayed unmatched. Germline loops: CDR1 ENHRY, CDR2 SYGVKD. CDR3 length equals 13 residues. In DNA form, the CDR3 reads TGTGCCACCTCGACAGGGCCCACCGGGGAGCTGTTTTTT. Translating gives CATSTGPTGELFF.

The chain couples TRBV7-2 to TRBJ1-3, with D perhaps matching TRBD1 (6 bases). The germline V gene has CDR1 SGHTA and CDR2 FQGNSA. V was clipped by 5 bases and J by 4 bases, with 9 bases between them. This CDR3 spans 13 amino acids. The CDR3 region has the DNA TGTGCCAGCAGCATCGGACAGGGAAACACCATATATTTT. Encoded protein: CASSIGQGNTIYF. Combining the CDR3 with reference TRBV7-2 and TRBJ1-3 gives the whole variable domain GAGVSQSPSNKVTEKGKDVELRCDPISGHTALYWYRQSLGQGLEFLIYFQGNSAPDKSGLPSDRFSAERTGGSVSTLTIQRTQQEDSAVYLCASSIGQGNTIYFGEGSWLTVV.

In its sample, this clonotype was seen a few times. The chain is built from TRBV18 and TRBJ1-5; D gene ambiguous. The germline V gene encodes CDR1 KGHSH and CDR2 LQKENI. The CDR3 is 13 residues long. V dropped 4 bases and J dropped 7 bases, with 11 bases sitting between them. CDR3 region: CASSRTISQPQHF. The DNA of the CDR3 is TGTGCCAGCTCACGAACTATCAGCCAGCCCCAGCATTTT. Full variable domain (rest looked up from reference TRBV18 and TRBJ1-5): NAGVMQNPRHLVRRRGQEARLRCSPMKGHSHVYWYRQLPEEGLKFMVYLQKENIIDESGMPKERFSAEFPKEGPSILRIQQVVRGDSAAYFCASSRTISQPQHFGDGTRLSIL.

This clonotype was counted many times. The chain recombines TRBV7-2 with TRBJ1-2, with a weak D call TRBD1 (5 bases). The V gene's germline CDR1 is SGHTA and CDR2 FQGNSA. The CDR3 sequence is 14 residues long. Trimming removed 4 bases at V and 6 bases at J, with 15 bases between. For the CDR3, the DNA is TGTGCCAGCAGCTACCCGGCGGGGGACGATGGCTACACCTTC. Its translation: CASSYPAGDDGYTF.

This clonotype was counted many times. The chain recombines TRBV21-1 with TRBJ1-2; the table's TRBD1 call for D was not verified on the DNA. TRBV21-1 is marked as a pseudogene. The CDR3 runs to 20 residues. CDR3 loop: CASSKAGVGDRVIHNYGYTF. CDR3 DNA sequence: TGTGCCAGCAGCAAAGCAGGGGTGGGGGACAGGGTAATTCATAACTATGGCTACACCTTC.

This clonotype has at least ten counts. The rearrangement links TRBV7-9 to TRBJ2-1, with 11 positions matching TRBD2. Germline V gene sequence: CDR1 SEHNR, CDR2 FQNEAQ (reference sequence). This CDR3 has 18 amino acids. Trimming removed 2 bases from V and 0 bases from J; junction bases left unmatched: 6. The CDR3: CASSLMPSGGSSYNEQFF. The CDR3 coding sequence is TGTGCCAGCAGCTTAATGCCTAGCGGGGGGAGCTCCTACAATGAGCAGTTCTTC.

The chain carries TRBV16 and TRBJ2-3; no definite D call. V lost 3 bases to trimming and J lost 2 bases, with 6 bases between them. The length of the CDR3 is 13 residues. CDR1 and CDR2 (germline): KGHSY, FQNENV. Here the CDR3 DNA reads TGTGCCAGCAGCCAGGGAAACACAGATACGCAGTATTTT. Translating gives CASSQGNTDTQYF.

This clonotype was counted a few times. The chain uses TRBV5-1 and TRBJ2-3, with 8 bases fitting TRBD2. Trimming removed 5 bases from V and 3 bases from J; junction bases left unmatched: 8. The CDR3 is 15 amino acids. Looked up from germline, CDR1 is SGHRS and CDR2 is YFSETQ. CDR3 sequence: CASRSSGGGTDTQYF. As DNA, the CDR3 is TGCGCCAGCAGATCCAGCGGGGGAGGTACAGATACGCAGTATTTT.

With respect to this clonotype: One end of the junction is discordant with germline, which a read error may explain. The chain is built from TRBV24-1 and TRBJ2-6; D is undetermined. Germline CDR1 and CDR2: KGHDR and SFDVKD. CDR3 length: 14 amino acids. DNA of the CDR3: TGTGCCACCAGTAATTTGAACAGACCCAACGTCCTGACTTTC. Protein sequence: CATSNLNRPNVLTF.

In its sample, this clonotype was seen many times. The chain uses TRBV20-1 and TRBJ2-7, with TRBD1 as a possible D gene (5 bases). The V end lost 6 bases, the J end lost 4 bases, and 13 bases lay between the germline ends. This CDR3 region has 12 residues. The V gene's germline CDR1 is DFQATT and CDR2 SNEGSKA (reference sequence). CDR3 bases: TGCAGTGCGAGGACCGACAGTTACGAGCAGTACTTC. This sequence encodes CSARTDSYEQYF.